This entry features one TCR beta chain sequence. This record belongs to a study of blood T cell repertoires in COVID-19. Overall study: PBMCs, B-cell-depleted T cells, or T cells were the source of the cDNA or gDNA that made up the material.

The CDR3 is 15 residues long. Germline CDR1 SGHTA, CDR2 FQGNSA. Trimming removed 4 bases from V and 4 bases from J; junction bases left unmatched: 5. In the source study's methods: Nucleated cell counts were estimated from reference gene primer amplification. Libraries were prepared by immunoSEQ multiplex PCR; TCRdb keeps only in-frame clonotypes and omits some of them. V, J and clone size are those of that table, while D and trimming were read from the DNA. The table records about 150,000 clones, approximately 80% of them present only once. This TCR derives from a woman aged 50 to 65 with acute or convalescent COVID-19. This rearrangement joins TRBV7-2 to TRBJ1-2, with 11 bases matching TRBD1. The source material was peripheral blood. The CDR3 protein is CASSSGTGGIYGYTF. CDR3 sequence (DNA): TGTGCCAGCAGCTCAGGGACAGGGGGTATCTATGGCTACACCTTC.